The 23 T cell receptor beta chains presented below share a single source sample, sequenced in a study of beta chain features in type 1 diabetes. Every isolated RNA sample was fully reverse transcribed, so sequencing captured expressed TCRB transcripts. Produced via immunoSEQ multiplex PCR; TCRdb's table is partial and in-frame only. Among some 19,000 clones listed, 50% were seen once. Specimen: stem cell memory CD4+ T cells from blood. The receptors were sampled from a man aged 18 to 30 in good health.

The V call is TRBV6-5, the J call TRBJ2-7, with 9 bases aligning to TRBD1. Losses at the gene ends were 5 bases for V and 1 base for J; bases not matched to a gene: 6. CDR1 is MNHEY and CDR2 is SVGAGI in the germline V gene. The CDR3 covers 15 residues. The CDR3 nucleotides read TGTGCCAGCAGTCCCGGGACAGGGAATTCCTACGAGCAGTACTTC. Amino acids: CASSPGTGNSYEQYF.

In regard to this clone: Germline is not matched at one junction end, which may reflect a read error. The rearrangement links TRBV7-9 to TRBJ1-2, with D uncertain. The CDR3 contains 8 residues. CDR1 is SEHNR, CDR2 FQNEAQ, per germline (reference sequence). The CDR3 DNA sequence: TGTGCCAGCAGCTCCGTAGACTTC. This translates into CASSSVDF.

This clone occurred a few times. The chain is built from TRBV4-3 and TRBJ2-5, with TRBD2 identical over 12 bases. The germline V gene encodes CDR1 LGHNA and CDR2 YSLEER. The CDR3 runs 18 residues. Trimming cost V 0 bases and J 5 bases; bases outside gene matches: 10. The CDR3 DNA follows: TGCGCCAGCAGCCAAGAAGTCGGCGGACTAGCGGGGAAGGAGACCCAGTACTTC. Its translation: CASSQEVGGLAGKETQYF.

Notes on this clone: Mismatch with germline at one junction end may stem from a read error. The sample contains more than one DNA sequence encoding this CDR3. The CDR3 DNA sequence: TGTGCCAGCAGCTGGGGCGGGGGAAGATTGAAAGAGACGCAGTACTTC. Residues: CASSWGGGRLKETQYF. V gene TRBV7-2 combines with J gene TRBJ2-5, with 7 bases that match TRBD2. The CDR3 consists of 16 residues. From germline, CDR1 is SGHTA and CDR2 FQGNSA.

V gene TRBV5-1 combines with J gene TRBJ2-2; 7 positions match TRBD1. The CDR3 loop spans 16 amino acids. The V gene end was trimmed by 3 bases and the J gene end by 3 bases; junction bases not matched to a gene: 8. The germline V gene encodes CDR1 SGHRS and CDR2 YFSETQ. The DNA of the CDR3 is TGCGCCAGCAGCTCAACAGGGGCGCTGGACACCGGGGAGCTGTTTTTT. This encodes CASSSTGALDTGELFF.

The CDR3 sequence is CASSYPRDRGLLSSYNEQFF. DNA of the CDR3: TGCGCCAGCAGCTACCCCCGGGACAGGGGGCTCCTAAGCTCCTACAATGAGCAGTTCTTC. V is TRBV5-1 and J is TRBJ2-1, with 12 positions matching TRBD1. This CDR3 has 20 residues. The germline gives CDR1 SGHRS, CDR2 YFSETQ. With 3 bases clipped from V and 0 bases from J, the junction kept 13 bases outside the gene matches.

The chain uses TRBV10-3 and TRBJ2-3, with 8 bases identical to TRBD2. V was clipped by 5 bases and J by 5 bases; unmatched bases: 6. This CDR3 region has 14 residues. Germline CDR1 is ENHRY and CDR2 is SYGVKD. The CDR3 region is CAISPTSGEDTQYF. As DNA, the CDR3 is TGTGCCATCAGTCCTACTAGCGGAGAAGATACGCAGTATTTT.

This clone appeared once. This rearrangement joins TRBV7-2 to TRBJ2-3; TRBD2 aligns across 8 bases. The CDR3 covers 15 residues. Germline CDR1 reads SGHTA; CDR2 reads FQGNSA. V was pared by 1 base and J by 4 bases, with 4 bases of the junction left unmatched. CDR3 DNA sequence: TGTGCCAGCAGCTTAGTGGGGACTAGGCCAGATACGCAGTATTTT. This encodes CASSLVGTRPDTQYF.

The chain employs TRBV6-6 and TRBJ1-5, with a weak D call TRBD1 (6 bases). Germline-derived CDR1 and CDR2 are MNHNY and SVGAGI (reference sequence). CDR3 length: 14 amino acids. Trimming stripped 6 bases from V and 2 bases from J, with 11 bases between. The CDR3, as DNA: TGTGCCAGCAGCCCGGGACAACGCAATCAGCCCCAGCATTTT. Translating gives CASSPGQRNQPQHF.

The gene calls are TRBV11-2 and TRBJ2-5, with 11 nucleotides matching TRBD2. This CDR3 spans 17 amino acids. J gave up 2 bases and V 5 bases, and 10 bases lay outside the gene matches. Germline V gene data show CDR1 as SGHAT and CDR2 as FQNNGV. CDR3 protein: CASSPRLAGRAQETQYF. In nucleotides, the CDR3 is TGTGCCAGCAGCCCCAGACTAGCGGGGCGTGCACAAGAGACCCAGTACTTC.

In this sample, this clone turned up a few times. CDR3: CASSRQGGGQETQYF. In nucleotides, the CDR3 is TGTGCCAGCAGTCGACAGGGAGGAGGCCAAGAGACCCAGTACTTC. The rearrangement uses TRBV6-5 and TRBJ2-5, with D perhaps TRBD1 (7 bases). From germline, CDR1 is MNHEY and CDR2 SVGAGI. The CDR3 covers 15 residues. V lost 5 bases and J 1 base, leaving 14 bases between the germline ends.

About this clone: The junction departs from germline at one end; a sequencing error may be responsible. This rearrangement joins TRBV2 to TRBJ2-1, with D possibly TRBD2 on 5 matching bases. The length of the CDR3 is 13 residues. Germline CDR1 is SNHLY and CDR2 is FYNNEI. The CDR3 nucleotides read TGTGCCAGCAGTCTGGACTCCTACAATGGGCAGTTCTTC. Protein sequence: CASSLDSYNGQFF.

This clone came up once. The chain combines TRBV4-1 with TRBJ2-7, with TRBD2 matching over 9 bases. This CDR3 has 15 amino acids. Germline V gene data show CDR1 as MGHRA and CDR2 as YSYEKL. V trimming: 4 bases; J trimming: 3 bases; junction bases outside the gene matches: 7. Written as DNA, the CDR3 is TGCGCCAGCAGCCCCCGACTAGCGGCCTACTACGAGCAGTACTTC. It codes for CASSPRLAAYYEQYF.

V gene TRBV30 combines with J gene TRBJ1-2; tentatively, D is TRBD1 (6 bases). Germline V gene data show CDR1 as GTSNPN and CDR2 as SVGIG (reference sequence). Deletions cut 3 bases from V and 8 bases from J, with 22 bases between. The CDR3 runs 15 residues. CDR3 in amino acids: CAWRVTGPSLRGYTF. The CDR3 DNA reads TGTGCCTGGAGAGTAACAGGGCCCTCCTTACGGGGCTACACCTTC.

This chain links TRBV7-3 with TRBJ2-1; 8 bases match TRBD2. The germline gives CDR1 SGHTA, CDR2 FQGTGA. Trimming cost V 5 bases and J 9 bases; bases outside gene matches: 15. This CDR3 has 16 residues. CDR3 amino acids: CASSPGGAGGVSEQFF. CDR3 nucleotide sequence: TGTGCCAGCAGCCCCGGGGGGGCGGGAGGTGTAAGTGAGCAGTTCTTC.

The table lists this clone with a few counts. The chain employs TRBV29-1 and TRBJ2-7, with D uncertain. CDR1 and CDR2 (germline): SQVTM, ANQGSEA. V was trimmed by 1 base and J by 0 bases, leaving 7 bases between them. The CDR3 spans 13 residues. The CDR3: CSVEVLSSYEQYF. CDR3 nucleotides: TGCAGCGTTGAAGTTCTTAGCTCCTACGAGCAGTACTTC.

The chain carries TRBV4-1 and TRBJ2-3; 11 bases match TRBD2. After removal of 3 bases from V and 2 bases from J, the junction contained 7 bases not matched to a gene. Germline V gives CDR1 MGHRA, CDR2 YSYEKL. There are 17 residues in the CDR3. The CDR3 coding sequence is TGCGCCAGCAGCCAGATAGCGGGAGGGCGGAACACAGATACGCAGTATTTT. Amino acids: CASSQIAGGRNTDTQYF.

This clone was seen more than once but under ten times. V is TRBV7-2 and J is TRBJ1-1; D gene uncertain. Germline V gives CDR1 SGHTA, CDR2 FQGNSA. This CDR3 is 13 amino acids long. V gave up 3 bases and J gave up 1 base, with 6 bases separating them. CDR3 in DNA: TGTGCCAGCAGCTTCGAGAGGAACACTGAAGCTTTCTTT. Translated, it gives CASSFERNTEAFF.

The gene calls are TRBV7-2 and TRBJ2-7; perhaps TRBD2 as D (7 bases). Deletions cut 7 bases from V and 3 bases from J, with 22 bases between. Germline CDR1 and CDR2: SGHTA and FQGNSA. The CDR3 has 16 amino acids. The CDR3 bases are TGTGCCAGCACCCTGGGGGGGCCCTTGGGGAGCTACGAGCAGTACTTC. Protein product: CASTLGGPLGSYEQYF.

The genes are TRBV7-9 and TRBJ1-1, with 7 bases that match TRBD1. Germline lookup yields CDR1 SEHNR and CDR2 FQNEAQ (reference sequence). V lost 5 bases to trimming and J lost 2 bases; unmatched junction nucleotides: 5. This CDR3 is built from 14 residues. CDR3 amino acids: CASSMNRGNTEAFF. In DNA, the CDR3 is TGTGCCAGCAGCATGAACAGGGGCAACACTGAAGCTTTCTTT. The complete variable domain, with remaining parts taken from reference TRBV7-9 and TRBJ1-1, reads DTGVSQNPRHKITKRGQNVTFRCDPISEHNRLYWYRQTLGQGPEFLTYFQNEAQLEKSRLLSDRFSAERPKGSFSTLEIQRTEQGDSAMYLCASSMNRGNTEAFFGQGTRLTVV.

The rearrangement uses TRBV7-2 and TRBJ1-5; D unresolved. Germline CDR1 is SGHTA and CDR2 is FQGNSA. The CDR3 is 17 residues long. Trimming removed 2 bases at V and 1 base at J, with 15 bases between. The CDR3 nucleotides are TGTGCCAGCAGCTTACCCCTCCGGAGCGGAAGCAATCAGCCCCAGCATTTT. Amino acids: CASSLPLRSGSNQPQHF.

This clone was detected a few times. The chain links TRBV2 to TRBJ1-6; a possible D gene is TRBD1 (6 bases). The germline gives CDR1 SNHLY, CDR2 FYNNEI. V was cut by 1 base and J by 9 bases, with 16 bases left in between. This CDR3 is built from 16 residues. CDR3 bases: TGTGCCAGCAGTGAAGGGCGGACAGCTAACGGTTCACCCCTCCACTTT. Translating gives CASSEGRTANGSPLHF.

The J gene is TRBJ2-1, the V gene TRBV7-2; possible D gene TRBD2, 6 bases. CDR3 length equals 15 residues. Per the germline V gene, CDR1 is SGHTA and CDR2 is FQGNSA. Trimming left V 2 bases short and J 9 bases short, with 17 bases between. CDR3 sequence (DNA): TGTGCCAGCAGCTTAATGTCGGGGGTTCAAAGTGAGCAGTTCTTC. Translating gives CASSLMSGVQSEQFF. The complete variable domain, with remaining parts taken from reference TRBV7-2 and TRBJ2-1, reads GAGVSQSPSNKVTEKGKDVELRCDPISGHTALYWYRQSLGQGLEFLIYFQGNSAPDKSGLPSDRFSAERTGGSVSTLTIQRTQQEDSAVYLCASSLMSGVQSEQFFGPGTRLTVL.